This is a list of T cell receptor beta chains from one sample in a study of regulatory T cells in long-lasting Graves disease. Each CDR3 protein is one row after TCRdb ran MiXCR on the multiplex PCR reads. Counted here are about 460,000 distinct CDR3 sequences, 20% to 25% occurring once; the ten biggest clones make up about an eighth. The sequences come from peripheral blood mononuclear cells (PBMCs), collected when the disease was refractory, from a patient treated with antithyroid drugs. These receptors were taken from a female donor with Graves disease. CDR3s leave out the opening cysteine and the closing phenylalanine or tryptophan. D genes are given only for firm matches.

V	J	D	CDR3
TRBV7-2	TRBJ1-2	TRBD1	ASSPGQGHGDYGYT
TRBV12-3/TRBV12-4	TRBJ2-4	.	ASGFAGGNAG
TRBV6-1	TRBJ2-7	.	ASSERGNYEQY
TRBV2	TRBJ1-5	TRBD1	ASSGTRTGESNQPQH
TRBV12-3/TRBV12-4	TRBJ2-1	.	ASSLVRAAGEQF
TRBV27	TRBJ2-3	.	ASSNVGDTQY
TRBV24-1	TRBJ2-2	TRBD1	ATSDWDRSNTGELF
TRBV7-2	TRBJ2-2	TRBD2	ASSFASGRSGELF
TRBV7-2	TRBJ1-4	.	ASSTPGQATNEKLF
TRBV28	TRBJ2-3	.	ASSFPGTPFAQY
TRBV7-2	TRBJ2-7	.	ASKGPSSYEQY
TRBV30	TRBJ2-2	.	AWNFGQGYTGELF
TRBV6-1	TRBJ1-5	TRBD1	ASSRDRAGNQPQH
TRBV2	TRBJ1-2	.	ASSYSGTDNYGYT
TRBV12-3/TRBV12-4	TRBJ2-2	.	ASSLAGWELF
TRBV7-8	TRBJ1-4	.	ASSLNRENEKLF
TRBV27	TRBJ1-2	.	ASGGGVYGYT
TRBV4-3	TRBJ2-7	.	ASSQDRASYEQY
TRBV28	TRBJ2-3	TRBD1	ASSSRDRGIETQY
TRBV27	TRBJ2-7	.	ASSPRAGPYEQY
TRBV6-1	TRBJ1-5	.	ASEDSNQPQH
TRBV4-3	TRBJ2-2	TRBD2	ASSQDAAGGNTGELF
TRBV29-1	TRBJ1-5	TRBD1	SVGTGEYQPQH
TRBV20-1	TRBJ2-5	.	SAPDPSLGTQY
TRBV12-3/TRBV12-4	TRBJ2-3	TRBD1	ASSLSQGGTDTQY
TRBV19	TRBJ1-6	.	ASSPSGDSPLH
TRBV6-5	TRBJ1-2	.	ASSYSEGYT
TRBV28	TRBJ2-7	.	ASSFGRLDIVYEQY
TRBV2	TRBJ1-1	.	ASREGMAEAF
TRBV7-2	TRBJ1-1	.	ASSLVRNRGRNTEAF
TRBV7-8	TRBJ2-2	.	ASSLRTPDLNTGELF
TRBV6-1	TRBJ1-2	TRBD1	ASSGTGPNYGYT
TRBV19	TRBJ2-2	.	ASSMIGRDHTGELF